The 9 T cell receptor beta chains in this list originate from one sample, sequenced in a study of cytomegalovirus exposure and HLA in healthy donors (dated by TCRdb to the late 2010s). Receptors were amplified or captured by the immunoSEQ multiplex PCR assay. The multiplex PCR relied on a mix of 60 forward primers for TCR Vbeta segments and 13 reverse primers for TCR Jbeta segments. TCRdb limited this immuneACCESS table to in-frame rearrangements with V and J called. A share of clones is missing; checked studies link under half to unresolved V genes, and the rest is unexplained. Counted in this sample were roughly 190,000 clones; approximately 79% of them appeared once. 6.3% of the sample comes from the top ten. Sequencing input: PBMCs. These receptors all come from a man in his forties in good health and CMV-seropositive.

A single count supports this clone. The V call is TRBV6-5, the J call TRBJ1-1, with D hard to call. This CDR3 contains 14 residues. Per germline, CDR1 MNHEY and CDR2 SVGAGI. Trimming cost V 6 bases and J 2 bases, with 13 bases left between them. The chain's CDR3 is CASSLTDFNTEAFF. CDR3 sequence (DNA): TGTGCCAGCAGCCTTACAGATTTTAACACTGAAGCTTTCTTT.

This chain links TRBV9 with TRBJ2-3, with 7 positions matching TRBD2. With 4 bases clipped from V and 1 base from J, the junction kept 6 bases outside the gene matches. The CDR3 extends over 15 amino acids. Per germline, CDR1 SGDLS and CDR2 YYNGEE. The CDR3 DNA follows: TGTGCCAGCAGCCCCGGTGGGGGGGGCACAGATACGCAGTATTTT. The encoded protein is CASSPGGGGTDTQYF.

V gene TRBV4-2 combines with J gene TRBJ1-4, with D possibly being TRBD1 (6 bases). CDR3 length: 16 residues. Trimming shortened V by 1 base and J by 8 bases, and 17 bases separated the two germline ends. Germline assignment: CDR1 LGHNA and CDR2 YNFKEQ. The CDR3 spells CASSQGSGGALEKLFF. The DNA for the CDR3 is TGTGCCAGCAGCCAAGGCAGTGGGGGGGCGTTGGAAAAACTGTTTTTT.

The CDR3 DNA reads as TGCAGCGTTAGGGAGACAGGTAGGCGTGAGCAGTATTTT. It is translated as CSVRETGRREQYF. J is TRBJ2-3 and V is TRBV29-1; TRBD1 might be the D (6 bases). V was clipped by 5 bases and J by 11 bases, with 20 bases between them. The CDR3 extends over 13 amino acids. The germline V gene has CDR1 SQVTM and CDR2 ANQGSEA.

V is TRBV19 and J is TRBJ1-5; tentatively, D is TRBD1 (6 bases). Germline CDR1 is LNHDA and CDR2 is SQIVND (reference sequence). The CDR3 length is 16 residues. V was shortened by 5 bases and J by 0 bases, with 14 bases between the two germline ends. The DNA of the CDR3 is TGTGCCAGTAGTCCTACAGGGATAAGTAGCAATCAGCCCCAGCATTTT. Its protein product is CASSPTGISSNQPQHF.

CDR3 coding DNA: TGTGCCAGCAGCAGGGGTACCGGGGAGCTGTTTTTT. Its protein is CASSRGTGELFF. The J gene is TRBJ2-2, the V gene TRBV6-1; tentative D call: TRBD1 (6 bases). Germline V lookup: CDR1 MNHNS, CDR2 SASEGT. The V end was cut by 6 bases, the J end by 5 bases, with 7 bases between. CDR3 size: 12 residues.

This clone was observed a single time. V and J are TRBV5-1 and TRBJ2-3; 11 bases are a match to TRBD2. With V trimmed by 5 bases and J by 4 bases, 6 bases remained unmatched. CDR3 length equals 15 residues. The V gene's germline CDR1 is SGHRS and CDR2 YFSETQ. CDR3 bases: TGCGCCAGCAGTTTAGCGGGGGGGCCTTCAGATACGCAGTATTTT. It translates to CASSLAGGPSDTQYF.

This clone was found once. This chain uses TRBV19 with TRBJ2-7; 14 nucleotides match TRBD2. Per germline, CDR1 LNHDA and CDR2 SQIVND (reference sequence). The CDR3 totals 15 residues. V trimming: 4 bases; J trimming: 3 bases; junction bases outside the gene matches: 2. The CDR3 nucleotides are TGTGCCAGTAGTACCGGACTAGCGGGGGGCTACGAGCAGTACTTC. Translation: CASSTGLAGGYEQYF.

This chain uses TRBV27 with TRBJ1-2; no firm D call. The ends were cut back, 2 bases at V and 4 bases at J, with 14 bases in the middle. There are 15 residues in the CDR3. CDR1 is MNHEY, CDR2 SMNVEV, per germline (reference sequence). For the CDR3, the DNA is TGTGCCAGCAGTTTAGAGGTGGCCTATGCCTATGGCTACACCTTC. The encoded protein is CASSLEVAYAYGYTF.